This T cell receptor (beta chain) was recovered during a study of monozygotic twins with inflammatory bowel disease. Findings and limits, study-wide: Whereas healthy co-twins had higher TCRbeta diversity (inverse Simpson), IBD patients had lower diversity. Among patients, repertoires may have gained variability from differing immunosuppressive treatments. Healthy twins shared more clonotypes with others than IBD patients, most markedly active ones.

CDR1 is LNHDA, CDR2 SQIVND, per germline (reference sequence). The CDR3 consists of 15 residues. Reprocessing the 5' RACE reads, TCRdb reports a single entry for every CDR3 protein and omits DNA. Its table records under 350,000 distinct CDR3 sequences. As regards this clonotype: Its cognate antigen is unknown.

This chain joins TRBV19 and TRBJ2-1; the D call of TRBD2 rests on TCRdb alone, since no DNA is present to check it. This clonotype was obtained from a human donor with ulcerative colitis or Crohn's disease, or a healthy co-twin of an affected twin (not recorded which). The sample taken for sequencing was blood. CDR3 region: CASSKLAGGLNEQFF.